The clone carrying this T cell receptor (beta chain) was seen only once. Its antigen is not identified. The junction departs from germline at one end; a sequencing error may be responsible. TCRdb re-called the 5' RACE reads through MiXCR, storing one row per CDR3 protein. The data hold 5,500 to 6,000 distinct CDR3 sequences, with 30% to 35% observed a single time. Notes on the study in general: Tumor-infiltrating Treg TCR alpha and beta sequences overlapped most with tumor naive CD4+ T cells, then blood naive. Tumor memory CD4+ T cell TCR gene usage clustered with blood and lymph node memory CD4+ cells and lymph node naive CD4+ cells.

Memory CD4+ T cells were sorted as CD4+CD45RO+CD25- cells. The CDR3 length is 17 residues. Germline loops: CDR1 DFQATT, CDR2 SNEGSKA (reference sequence). The sample was memory CD4+ T cells sorted from a lymph node. Subset noted: memory CD4+ T cells, CD4+CD45RO+CD25-. This chain uses TRBV20-1 with TRBJ1-6; unclear D gene. This TCR was recovered from a female donor with breast cancer. CDR3 coding DNA: TGCAGTGCTAGATCGACGGAACTTAGCTCCTATAATCCACCCCTCCACTTT. Its translation: CSARSTELSSYNPPLHF.